This passage covers 10 T cell receptor beta chains from one sample sequenced in a study of blood T cell repertoires in COVID-19. Method: immunoSEQ multiplex PCR; TCRdb's copy keeps in-frame clones and lacks some. The sample consists of about 70,000 clones, roughly 91% of them appearing once. The specimen sequenced was peripheral blood. The receptors stem from a human donor in a cohort sampled during active COVID-19.

V is TRBV19 and J is TRBJ2-4; D is undetermined. The V and J ends lost 0 bases and 4 bases respectively, with 4 bases between them. From germline, CDR1 is LNHDA and CDR2 SQIVND (reference sequence). CDR3 length: 13 residues. This CDR3 reads CASSIDRKNIQYF. Written as DNA, the CDR3 is TGTGCCAGTAGTATAGACAGGAAAAACATTCAGTACTTC.

The chain links TRBV30 to TRBJ1-3, with 7 bases aligning to TRBD1. Trimming at V came to 1 base and at J to 4 bases, leaving 7 bases not matched to a gene. The CDR3 loop spans 15 amino acids. Looked up from germline, CDR1 is GTSNPN and CDR2 is SVGIG (reference sequence). This CDR3 is CAWSGDQGVGNTIYF. DNA for the CDR3: TGTGCCTGGAGTGGGGACCAGGGGGTCGGAAACACCATATATTTT.

The genes are TRBV7-9 and TRBJ2-5, with D possibly TRBD1 on 5 matching bases. Germline assignment: CDR1 SEHNR and CDR2 FQNEAQ (reference sequence). Trimming removed 5 bases at V and 5 bases at J, with 12 bases between. The CDR3 spans 13 residues. CDR3 coding DNA: TGTGCCAGCAGCCCCCCGGCAGGGGAGACCCAGTACTTC. It is translated as CASSPPAGETQYF.

This chain uses TRBV15 with TRBJ2-2; 7 bases align to TRBD1. V was pared by 1 base and J by 1 base, with 3 bases of the junction left unmatched. The CDR3 sequence is 16 residues long. Germline V lookup: CDR1 LNHNV, CDR2 YYDKDF (reference sequence). The CDR3 DNA sequence: TGTGCCACCAGCAGAGTGAGGGGGCAGAACACCGGGGAGCTGTTTTTT. Translating it yields CATSRVRGQNTGELFF.

The chain recombines TRBV19 with TRBJ1-4; weak D call: TRBD1 (5 bases). Trimming cost V 5 bases and J 8 bases, with 18 bases left between them. Germline CDR1 LNHDA, CDR2 SQIVND (reference sequence). The CDR3 runs to 15 residues. The CDR3 is CASSVDQGRGEKLFF. DNA for the CDR3: TGTGCCAGTAGTGTCGACCAGGGCCGTGGGGAAAAACTGTTTTTT.

The chain carries TRBV4-1 and TRBJ2-3; possibly TRBD2 for D (5 bases). The CDR3 consists of 17 residues. Looked up from germline, CDR1 is MGHRA and CDR2 is YSYEKL. The V end lost 3 bases, the J end lost 0 bases, and 16 bases lay between the germline ends. DNA of the CDR3: TGCGCCAGCAGCCACTACGCGACGGGGAAGAGCACAGATACGCAGTATTTT. Its protein is CASSHYATGKSTDTQYF.

This chain connects TRBV6-5 to TRBJ1-6, with 12 bases identical to TRBD1. The CDR3 has 14 residues. CDR1 and CDR2 from the germline V gene are MNHEY and SVGAGI. The J segment lost 9 bases and the V segment lost 6 bases, leaving 3 bases of the junction unmatched. CDR3 sequence reads: CASSQGQGASPLHF. The CDR3, as DNA: TGTGCCAGCAGCCAGGGACAGGGGGCTTCACCCCTCCACTTT.

The J gene is TRBJ2-3, the V gene TRBV11-2; perhaps TRBD2 as D (5 bases). Germline V gene data show CDR1 as SGHAT and CDR2 as FQNNGV. V lost 5 bases and J lost 4, with 13 bases in between. The CDR3 runs to 14 residues. The CDR3 sequence: CASSLARGADTQYF. The CDR3 DNA reads as TGTGCCAGCAGCCTCGCCCGGGGTGCAGATACGCAGTATTTT.

V usage is TRBV28 and J usage is TRBJ2-3, with D tentatively TRBD1 (5 bases). Trimming removed 6 bases from V and 8 bases from J, with 12 bases in between. The CDR3 loop spans 12 amino acids. Germline V gives CDR1 MDHEN, CDR2 SYDVKM. The CDR3 protein is CASSLQQGTQYF. DNA for the CDR3: TGTGCCAGCAGCCTACAGCAGGGTACGCAGTATTTT.

The chain couples TRBV5-6 to TRBJ2-1, with unresolved D. Germline CDR1 and CDR2: SGHDT and YYEEEE. The length of the CDR3 is 13 residues. V shed 2 bases and J shed 4 bases, with 7 bases lying between them. The DNA of the CDR3 is TGTGCCAGCAGCTTAATGTCATACAATGAGCAGTTCTTC. Translation gives CASSLMSYNEQFF.